These 8 T cell receptor beta chains came from one sample sequenced in a study of blood T cell repertoires in COVID-19. Only in-frame clones appear in the TCRdb table, and some are missing; sequencing was by immunoSEQ multiplex PCR. The repertoire holds about 210,000 clones, with approximately 91% as singletons. Material: peripheral blood. The receptors shown here come from a man between 18 and 29 years old with active or convalescent COVID-19.

The chain recombines TRBV6-6 with TRBJ2-5; D gene ambiguous. With 5 bases removed from V and 2 bases from J, the gap between germline ends came to 3 bases. The length of the CDR3 is 11 residues. Germline CDR1 reads MNHNY; CDR2 reads SVGAGI (reference sequence). CDR3 coding DNA: TGTGCCAGCAGTCCGCAAGAGACCCAGTACTTC. Its translation: CASSPQETQYF.

This chain joins TRBV6-5 and TRBJ1-4, with D possibly matching TRBD1 (5 bases). The ends were cut back, 6 bases at V and 0 bases at J, with 11 bases in the middle. CDR1 is MNHEY, CDR2 SVGAGI, per germline. This CDR3 has 15 amino acids. CDR3 bases: TGTGCCAGCAGCGATGCGGGGGCAACTAATGAAAAACTGTTTTTT. It translates to CASSDAGATNEKLFF.

This sequence joins TRBV5-1 and TRBJ1-3; the D gene is possibly TRBD1 (6 bases). Trimming pared 0 bases from V and 4 bases from J, leaving 17 bases between. Per the germline V gene, CDR1 is SGHRS and CDR2 is YFSETQ. The CDR3 consists of 17 residues. Written as DNA, the CDR3 is TGCGCCAGCAGCTTGGGGGGTAACAGGGAGAGAGGAAACACCATATATTTT. Its translation is CASSLGGNRERGNTIYF.

This chain connects TRBV6-6 to TRBJ1-6, with TRBD1 matching 8 bases. This CDR3 is 14 amino acids long. Germline V CDR1 and CDR2: MNHNY, SVGAGI (reference sequence). The V and J ends lost 6 bases and 15 bases, in that order; junction bases with no gene match: 13. CDR3 sequence reads: CASSSNNRGSGLHF. Here the CDR3 DNA reads TGTGCCAGCAGCTCAAACAACAGGGGGTCGGGCCTCCACTTT.

This chain joins TRBV5-1 and TRBJ2-5; 16 bases match TRBD2. This CDR3 has 17 amino acids. Losses at the gene ends were 4 bases for V and 5 bases for J; bases not matched to a gene: 8. The germline V gene has CDR1 SGHRS and CDR2 YFSETQ. DNA for the CDR3: TGCGCCAGCAGCCCTCAGGGACTAGCGGGGGGGCTGGAGACCCAGTACTTC. It translates to CASSPQGLAGGLETQYF.

Notes on this clone: One end of the junction varies from germline; a read error may be responsible. This rearrangement joins TRBV10-3 to TRBJ1-1, with 8 positions matching TRBD1. The CDR3 has 11 residues. Germline CDR1 and CDR2: ENHRY and SYGVKD. The CDR3 sequence: CAIFGQGRPHF. The CDR3, as DNA: TGTGCCATTTTTGGACAGGGCAGGCCCCATTTT.

The CDR3, as DNA: TGTGCCAGCAGCGTAGGCGGCAGGGGGCTCTACGAGCAGTACTTC. Translated: CASSVGGRGLYEQYF. The chain joins TRBV9 to TRBJ2-7; 8 bases are a match to TRBD1. The germline V gene encodes CDR1 SGDLS and CDR2 YYNGEE. The ends lost 0 bases at V and 3 bases at J; junction bases unmatched: 5. The CDR3 consists of 15 residues.

The chain couples TRBV6-5 to TRBJ1-5; D is unclear. This CDR3 is 14 amino acids long. Germline values: CDR1 MNHEY, CDR2 SVGAGI. V was pared by 10 bases and J by 0 bases, with 13 bases between. Written as DNA, the CDR3 is TGTGCCACCGTTCCTGTCTATAGCAATCAGCCCCAGCATTTT. The encoded protein is CATVPVYSNQPQHF.